The rows below give T cell receptor beta chains drawn from one sample of a study of T cell changes during pregnancy in multiple sclerosis. TCRdb's table, derived via immunoSEQ multiplex PCR, lists solely in-frame clones and lacks some. The sample has 50,000 to 65,000 clones; less than 95% are singletons. Sequences were derived from peripheral blood, sampled in the third trimester of pregnancy. The receptors here all came from a female donor in good health, enrolled as a control in a pregnancy study. Both conserved end residues are part of each CDR3. A D gene is named only where the DNA matches it firmly. Where a row states a size, it is once, few, many or the class of an expanded clone; other rows omit it.

j_call d_call v_call cdr3_length clone_size cdr3_aa cdr3_nt
TRBJ2-3 NA TRBV6-4 17 NA CASSDSTTSGGTDTQYF TGTGCCAGCAGTGACTCGACTACCTCGGGGGGCACAGATACGCAGTATTTT
TRBJ2-2 TRBD1 TRBV11-3 17 once CASSLDLGGVSTGELFF TGTGCCAGCAGCTTAGATCTAGGGGGCGTAAGCACCGGGGAGCTGTTTTTT
TRBJ1-5 NA TRBV30 13 NA CAWSVAFNQPQHF TGTGCCTGGAGTGTAGCTTTCAATCAGCCCCAGCATTTT
TRBJ2-3 TRBD1 TRBV7-2 17 NA CASSLVGTGNTPDTQYF TGTGCCAGCAGCTTAGTAGGGACAGGGAATACCCCAGATACGCAGTATTTT
TRBJ2-7 TRBD1 TRBV4-1 15 NA CASSQGRTGVNEQYF TGCGCCAGCAGCCAAGGGAGGACAGGGGTGAACGAGCAGTACTTC
TRBJ2-7 NA TRBV7-2 16 NA CASSPTRGGGTYEQYF TGTGCCAGCAGCCCTACCCGAGGGGGGGGTACCTACGAGCAGTACTTC
TRBJ1-2 NA TRBV6-1 15 NA CASSEPGRVGYGYTF TGTGCCAGCAGTGAACCAGGCAGGGTCGGCTATGGCTACACCTTC
TRBJ2-2 TRBD2 TRBV28 17 once CASKPAGTSGNTGELFF TGTGCCAGCAAACCCGCCGGGACTAGCGGCAACACCGGGGAGCTGTTTTTT
TRBJ1-2 TRBD1 TRBV5-5 15 NA CASSLATGEGYGYTF TGTGCCAGCAGCTTGGCCACAGGGGAAGGCTATGGCTACACCTTC
TRBJ1-6 TRBD1 TRBV27 15 NA CASTTWGQVYSPLHF TGTGCCAGCACCACTTGGGGACAGGTTTACTCACCCCTCCACTTT
TRBJ1-1 NA TRBV28 12 once CASKPGNTEAFF TGTGCCAGCAAACCGGGTAACACTGAAGCTTTCTTT
TRBJ1-1 NA TRBV6-5 13 NA CASSYARNTEAFF TGTGCCAGCAGTTACGCCAGGAACACTGAAGCTTTCTTT
TRBJ1-4 NA TRBV29-1 16 NA CSVESLGGRGNEKLFF TGCAGCGTTGAGTCCCTCGGAGGGAGGGGTAATGAAAAACTGTTTTTT
TRBJ1-3 NA TRBV5-4 13 NA CASSREDGNTIYF TGTGCCAGCAGCCGGGAGGACGGGAACACCATATATTTT
TRBJ2-1 TRBD1 TRBV9 16 NA CASSGTGGPFRNEQFF TGTGCCAGCAGCGGGACAGGGGGCCCATTTCGCAATGAGCAGTTCTTC
TRBJ2-7 TRBD2 TRBV5-5 14 once CASSFSSGSYEQYF TGTGCCAGCAGCTTTTCTAGCGGGAGCTACGAGCAGTACTTC
TRBJ1-2 NA TRBV6-1 14 NA CASLGEGANYGYTF TGTGCCAGCCTAGGGGAGGGGGCTAACTATGGCTACACCTTC
TRBJ2-1 NA TRBV6-1 12 once CASSEVGVEQFF TGTGCCAGCAGTGAAGTGGGCGTTGAGCAGTTCTTC
TRBJ2-3 NA TRBV2 15 few CASSEDQAPTDTQYF TGTGCCAGCAGTGAAGACCAGGCCCCCACAGATACGCAGTATTTT
TRBJ2-1 TRBD2 TRBV5-6 13 NA CASSLSAGNEQFF TGTGCCAGCAGCTTGTCAGCGGGGAATGAGCAGTTCTTC
TRBJ1-1 NA TRBV12-5 13 NA CASGREPNTEAFF TGTGCTAGTGGTCGAGAGCCTAACACTGAAGCTTTCTTT
TRBJ2-7 TRBD2 TRBV6-1 12 NA CASALAGGEQYF TGTGCCAGCGCCCTAGCGGGAGGGGAGCAGTACTTC
TRBJ2-5 TRBD2 TRBV5-6 17 NA CASSFTSGGGLKETQYF TGTGCCAGCAGCTTTACTAGCGGGGGGGGACTCAAAGAGACCCAGTACTTC
TRBJ1-3 NA TRBV19 15 NA CASSLGSDSGNTIYF TGTGCCAGTAGTTTAGGCAGCGACTCTGGAAACACCATATATTTT
TRBJ1-2 NA TRBV30 12 NA CALGEGNYGYTF TGTGCCCTGGGGGAGGGCAACTATGGCTACACCTTC
TRBJ1-4 TRBD1 TRBV28 14 NA CASSVTGDNEKLFF TGTGCCAGCAGCGTGACAGGGGATAATGAAAAACTGTTTTTT